This passage covers 3 T cell receptor beta chains from one sample sequenced in a study of T cell responses to AZD1222 COVID-19 vaccine. Data came from immunoSEQ multiplex PCR; TCRdb stores just in-frame clones and leaves some out. The sample contains 85,000 to 100,000 clones, around 94% of which appear only once. The sequenced sample was peripheral blood, obtained on day 0 of AZD1222 vaccination. The receptors stem from an adult in good health.

The J gene is TRBJ1-5, the V gene TRBV2; tentative D call: TRBD1 (5 bases). Trimming took 6 bases from V and 4 from J, leaving 10 bases between them. The length of the CDR3 is 13 residues. The germline V gene has CDR1 SNHLY and CDR2 FYNNEI. The CDR3 DNA sequence: TGTGCCAGCAGAAGGGACGGTAATCAGCCCCAGCATTTT. It yields the protein CASRRDGNQPQHF.

This chain joins TRBV6-4 and TRBJ1-4; maybe TRBD1 (5 bases). Germline CDR1 reads MRHNA; CDR2 reads SNTAGT. The CDR3 contains 15 residues. V was trimmed by 0 bases and J by 2 bases, leaving 7 bases between them. The CDR3 sequence: CASSDSRATNEKLFF. CDR3 nucleotides: TGTGCCAGCAGTGACTCCAGGGCTACTAATGAAAAACTGTTTTTT.

The chain is built from TRBV11-2 and TRBJ2-1; TRBD1 matches at 8 bases. Germline V gene sequence: CDR1 SGHAT, CDR2 FQNNGV. This CDR3 contains 15 residues. The V and J ends lost 1 base and 3 bases, in that order; junction bases with no gene match: 2. The CDR3 DNA reads TGTGCCAGCAGCTTAGGAGGGACAGGCTACAATGAGCAGTTCTTC. Amino acid sequence: CASSLGGTGYNEQFF.